Listed below are T cell receptor beta chains from one sample, sequenced in a study of blood T cells in healthy people across ages. TCRdb independently ran MiXCR on the 5' RACE reads; one entry per CDR3 protein. The sample includes approximately 1.5 million distinct CDR3 sequences, approximately 32% of them seen just once. Specimen: blood. Receptors were obtained from a young woman in good health. Both conserved end residues are part of each CDR3. The D gene is left open where the match is weak. Where a row states a size, it is once, few, many or the class of an expanded clone; other rows omit it.

>TRBD1|few|TRBJ2-1|TRBV7-6
CASSLVGQGARKYNEQFF
TGTGCCAGCAGCTTAGTTGGGCAGGGGGCACGCAAATACAATGAGCAGTTCTTC
>NA|NA|TRBJ2-5|TRBV11-2
CASSLVRTAQETQYF
TGTGCCAGCAGCTTAGTACGTACTGCCCAAGAGACCCAGTACTTC
>NA|many|TRBJ2-7|TRBV4-1
CASSQAGLVYEQYF
TGCGCCAGCAGCCAAGCAGGGCTGGTTTACGAGCAGTACTTC
>TRBD1|NA|TRBJ2-7|TRBV9
CASSAQGALYEQYF
TGTGCCAGCAGCGCACAGGGGGCCCTATACGAGCAGTACTTC
>TRBD1|NA|TRBJ2-3|TRBV6-1
CASRLTGQGTDTQYF
TGTGCCAGCAGATTGACGGGACAGGGCACAGATACGCAGTATTTT
>NA|NA|TRBJ2-5|TRBV20-1
CSARDLRTETQYF
TGCAGTGCTAGAGATTTACGGACGGAGACCCAGTACTTC
>TRBD1|few|TRBJ1-5|TRBV12-3/TRBV12-4
CASSFSGGHQPQHF
TGTGCCAGCAGTTTCTCAGGGGGTCATCAGCCCCAGCATTTT
>NA|NA|TRBJ2-7|TRBV21-1
CASSPVGGGEELSASYEQYF
TGTGCCAGCAGCCCCGTTGGAGGGGGCGAGGAGCTCTCCGCCTCCTACGAGCAGTACTTC
>NA|few|TRBJ1-1|TRBV5-1
CASSLSARNTEAFF
TGCGCCAGCAGCTTGAGTGCAAGGAACACTGAAGCTTTCTTT
>NA|NA|TRBJ1-2|TRBV10-3
CAISSEVYGYTF
TGTGCCATCTCGAGTGAGGTCTATGGCTACACCTTC
>TRBD2|NA|TRBJ2-3|TRBV3-1
CASSPVTSGSTDTQYF
TGTGCCAGCAGCCCCGTGACTAGCGGGAGCACAGATACGCAGTATTTT
>NA|few|TRBJ1-5|TRBV6-1
CASSEVKGGDQPQHF
TGTGCCAGCAGTGAAGTAAAAGGAGGCGATCAGCCCCAGCATTTT
>NA|NA|TRBJ2-3|TRBV20-1
CSARVGLEADTQYF
TGCAGTGCTAGAGTGGGCCTCGAGGCAGATACGCAGTATTTT
>NA|few|TRBJ2-1|TRBV9
CASSVVSGMNEQFF
TGTGCCAGCAGCGTAGTTAGCGGTATGAATGAGCAGTTCTTC
>NA|NA|TRBJ2-3|TRBV12-3/TRBV12-4
CASSARLGADTQYF
TGTGCCAGCAGTGCGCGTTTGGGCGCAGATACGCAGTATTTT
>NA|NA|TRBJ1-2|TRBV6-5
CATVDTTYGYTF
TGTGCCACCGTCGACACAACCTATGGTTACACCTTC
>NA|few|TRBJ2-3|TRBV6-1
CASSEPPGYTQYF
TGTGCCAGCAGTGAACCCCCTGGTTATACGCAGTATTTT
>TRBD1|NA|TRBJ1-5|TRBV6-5
CASSSQGGRNQPQHF
TGTGCCAGCAGTTCCCAGGGGGGGCGTAATCAGCCCCAGCATTTT
>TRBD2|NA|TRBJ2-3|TRBV12-3/TRBV12-4
CASRASGAGDTQYF
TGTGCCAGCAGGGCTAGCGGGGCGGGAGATACGCAGTATTTT
>TRBD2|NA|TRBJ2-3|TRBV30
CARTSTGVGDTQYF
TGTGCCCGGACTAGTACCGGAGTCGGAGATACGCAGTATTTT
>NA|few|TRBJ1-6|TRBV6-6
CASGRQTNSPLHF
TGTGCCAGCGGGAGGCAGACTAATTCACCCCTCCACTTT
>NA|NA|TRBJ2-3|TRBV5-4
CASSLVRGTSTDTQYF
TGTGCCAGCAGCTTGGTAAGGGGGACCAGCACAGATACGCAGTATTTT
>TRBD1|few|TRBJ2-7|TRBV5-1
CASSAPTGYSYEQYF
TGCGCCAGCAGCGCCCCGACAGGGTATTCCTACGAGCAGTACTTC
>NA|NA|TRBJ2-6|TRBV10-3
CAISEQHGIGANVLTF
TGTGCCATCAGTGAGCAACATGGGATAGGGGCCAACGTCCTGACTTTC
>NA|NA|TRBJ2-7|TRBV7-8
CASSFSRGWYEQYF
TGTGCCAGCAGCTTCTCCAGGGGATGGTACGAGCAGTACTTC
>NA|many|TRBJ2-4|TRBV20-1
CSASDTAKNIQYF
TGCAGTGCTAGCGATACCGCCAAAAACATTCAGTACTTC
>NA|many|TRBJ2-1|TRBV20-1
CSAPRGEQFF
TGCAGTGCCCCGAGGGGGGAGCAGTTCTTC
>NA|NA|TRBJ2-6|TRBV15
CATSRQGRGPGANVLTF
TGTGCCACCAGCAGACAGGGGCGGGGTCCTGGGGCCAACGTCCTGACTTTC
>NA|NA|TRBJ2-7|TRBV7-2
CASSFGGRVFEQYF
TGTGCCAGCAGCTTTGGGGGGCGGGTCTTCGAGCAGTACTTC
>TRBD1|few|TRBJ2-2|TRBV7-3
CASSLRQGISGELFF
TGTGCCAGCAGCTTAAGACAGGGAATTTCCGGGGAGCTGTTTTTT
>TRBD1|NA|TRBJ2-3|TRBV3-1
CASSQGTGVTDTQYF
TGTGCCAGCAGCCAAGGGACAGGCGTAACAGATACGCAGTATTTT
>NA|NA|TRBJ2-3|TRBV24-1
CATSDPWNTDTQYF
TGTGCCACCAGTGATCCCTGGAACACAGATACGCAGTATTTT
>TRBD2|NA|TRBJ2-7|TRBV6-2/TRBV6-3
CASSSWTSGTYEQYF
TGTGCCAGCAGTTCCTGGACTAGCGGGACCTACGAGCAGTACTTC
>TRBD1|NA|TRBJ2-6|TRBV5-1
CASSFFPGQGGSGANVLTF
TGCGCCAGCAGCTTTTTTCCGGGACAGGGAGGCTCTGGGGCCAACGTCCTGACTTTC
>NA|NA|TRBJ2-5|TRBV20-1
CSGGQEYGMGQETQYF
TGCAGTGGAGGTCAGGAGTATGGGATGGGACAAGAGACCCAGTACTTC
>NA|NA|TRBJ2-3|TRBV27
CASSRWISPTDTQYF
TGTGCCAGCAGTCGTTGGATTAGCCCCACAGATACGCAGTATTTT
>NA|few|TRBJ2-5|TRBV4-1
CASSHPGGLAQETQYF
TGCGCCAGCAGCCACCCAGGGGGACTCGCCCAAGAGACCCAGTACTTC